This entry features one T cell receptor (beta chain) sequence. Its antigen is unidentified. Sequencing was performed with immunoSEQ multiplex PCR; in TCRdb, only in-frame clones are kept and a portion is missing. This table holds roughly 77,000 clones, approximately 90% found once. Germline values: CDR1 MNHEY, CDR2 SMNVEV (reference sequence). The CDR3 loop spans 15 amino acids. V lost 5 bases and J lost 2; bases outside the gene matches: 4. These data originate in a study of T cell responses to AZD1222 COVID-19 vaccine. Findings and caveats of the study: With dominance at 160-218 and 743-854, vaccine-associated CD4 TCRs spanned spike.

This TCR was recovered from an adult who received the AZD1222 COVID-19 vaccine. V gene TRBV27 combines with J gene TRBJ1-5, with 9 nucleotides matching TRBD1. The input for sequencing was peripheral blood, taken 28 days after the second AZD1222 dose. The CDR3 DNA is TGTGCCAGCAGTGGCCGACAGGGGGGCAATCAGCCCCAGCATTTT. Translation gives CASSGRQGGNQPQHF.